A single sample gave rise to the 26 T cell receptor beta chains below, sequenced in a study of blood T cell repertoires in COVID-19. TCRdb keeps only in-frame clones here, not all; method: immunoSEQ multiplex PCR. In the table there are roughly 230,000 clones, 75% to 90% of which are singletons. The sample comprised peripheral blood. These receptors were obtained from a man between 40 and 49 years old with acute or convalescent COVID-19.

The J gene is TRBJ2-3, the V gene TRBV10-3; unclear D gene. V gave up 10 bases and J gave up 0 bases, with 17 bases separating them. Germline CDR1 ENHRY, CDR2 SYGVKD. The CDR3 has 15 amino acids. CDR3 sequence reads: CATSPGRSSTDTQYF. The CDR3 DNA is TGTGCCACATCCCCTGGCAGGTCTAGCACAGATACGCAGTATTTT.

V and J are TRBV14 and TRBJ2-1, with D tentatively TRBD2 (6 bases). The CDR3 is made up of 17 amino acids. V lost 4 bases, J lost 1 base, and 17 bases lay in between. The germline CDR1 and CDR2 sequences are SGHDN and FVKESK. CDR3 DNA: TGTGCCAGCAGCCCTTCGGCGGGACTGGCGTCCTACAATGAGCAGTTCTTC. Its protein is CASSPSAGLASYNEQFF.

The chain employs TRBV7-2 and TRBJ2-1, with 10 positions matching TRBD2. The CDR3 is 17 amino acids. Trimming cost V 0 bases and J 7 bases; bases outside gene matches: 9. Germline assignment: CDR1 SGHTA and CDR2 FQGNSA. For the CDR3, the DNA is TGTGCCAGCAGCTTAGCAGGGGGGGGACTAGCGAGGAATGAGCAGTTCTTC. Protein sequence: CASSLAGGGLARNEQFF.

V gene TRBV25-1 combines with J gene TRBJ2-1; 7 bases fit TRBD2. The CDR3 is 17 amino acids. CDR1 is MGHDK, CDR2 SYGVNS, per germline. V lost 4 bases, J lost 10 bases, and 19 bases stayed unmatched. CDR3 sequence (DNA): TGTGCCAGCAGTGTCTCGGGGAGGGGACCCCGGACGGAGGAGCAGTTCTTC. It codes for CASSVSGRGPRTEEQFF.

This chain links TRBV7-6 with TRBJ1-1; perhaps TRBD1 as D (5 bases). CDR3 size: 17 residues. Trimming took off 1 base at V and 0 bases at J, with 15 bases between the two ends. The germline CDR1 and CDR2 sequences are SGHVS and FNYEAQ. The CDR3 DNA is TGTGCCAGCAGCTTAGGCCAGGGCGGAGTCATGAACACTGAAGCTTTCTTT. Its translation: CASSLGQGGVMNTEAFF.

The chain carries TRBV7-2 and TRBJ1-1; D uncertain. Trimming cost V 2 bases and J 8 bases, with 9 bases left between them. The CDR3 contains 12 residues. Per the germline V gene, CDR1 is SGHTA and CDR2 is FQGNSA. CDR3 loop: CASSLTLFEAFF. CDR3 coding DNA: TGTGCCAGCAGCTTAACTTTATTCGAAGCTTTCTTT.

This chain uses TRBV3-1 (or the pseudogene TRBV3-2) with TRBJ1-6; D uncertain. Germline CDR1 reads LGHDT; CDR2 reads YNNKEL (reference sequence). The CDR3 totals 15 residues. V was trimmed by 6 bases and J by 10 bases, leaving 19 bases between them. CDR3 sequence: CASSPVPDLASPLHF. DNA for the CDR3: TGTGCCAGCAGTCCAGTACCGGACTTAGCGTCACCCCTCCACTTT.

This chain uses TRBV7-6 with TRBJ1-5; TRBD1 might be the D (6 bases). The germline V gene has CDR1 SGHVS and CDR2 FNYEAQ. Trimming took 5 bases from V and 9 from J, leaving 14 bases between them. The length of the CDR3 is 13 residues. The CDR3 loop reads CASSGDTESPQHF. The CDR3 bases are TGTGCCAGCAGCGGGGACACTGAGTCGCCCCAGCATTTT.

The genes are TRBV5-6 and TRBJ1-6, with TRBD1 as a possible D gene (5 bases). V lost 1 base and J lost 5, with 7 bases in between. CDR3 length: 14 amino acids. The V gene's germline CDR1 is SGHDT and CDR2 YYEEEE. The CDR3 spells CASSLMTDNSPLHF. The CDR3 region has the DNA TGTGCCAGCAGCTTGATGACAGATAATTCACCCCTCCACTTT. The whole variable domain, remainder taken from reference TRBV5-6 and TRBJ1-6, is DAGVTQSPTHLIKTRGQQVTLRCSPKSGHDTVSWYQQALGQGPQFIFQYYEEEERQRGNFPDRFSGHQFPNYSSELNVNALLLGDSALYLCASSLMTDNSPLHFGNGTRLTVT.

This clone was seen once. This chain joins TRBV5-4 and TRBJ2-1; TRBD2 matches at 8 bases. The CDR3 covers 16 residues. J lost 1 base, V lost 3 bases, and 6 bases had no gene match. Looked up from germline, CDR1 is SGHNT and CDR2 is YYREEE (reference sequence). CDR3 region: CASSSRLAISYNEQFF. Written as DNA, the CDR3 is TGTGCCAGCAGCTCCCGACTAGCGATTTCCTACAATGAGCAGTTCTTC.

The chain has TRBV7-9 and TRBJ2-1; TRBD2 agrees at 10 bases. Germline V lookup: CDR1 SEHNR, CDR2 FQNEAQ (reference sequence). The J segment lost 1 base and the V segment lost 7 bases, leaving 4 bases of the junction unmatched. The CDR3 covers 15 residues. The CDR3: CASTILAGSYNEQFF. Written as DNA, the CDR3 is TGTGCCAGCACCATACTAGCGGGATCCTACAATGAGCAGTTCTTC.

J is TRBJ2-1 and V is TRBV14; 9 nucleotides agree with TRBD2. The length of the CDR3 is 16 residues. V dropped 4 bases and J dropped 2; count of bases not matched to a gene: 6. Germline V gene sequence: CDR1 SGHDN, CDR2 FVKESK. CDR3 sequence: CASSPLSSGTYNEQFF. CDR3 DNA: TGTGCCAGCAGCCCCCTTTCTAGCGGGACCTACAATGAGCAGTTCTTC. The full variable domain, with the rest looked up from reference TRBV14 and TRBJ2-1, is EAGVTQFPSHSVIEKGQTVTLRCDPISGHDNLYWYRRVMGKEIKFLLHFVKESKQDESGMPNNRFLAERTGGTYSTLKVQPAELEDSGVYFCASSPLSSGTYNEQFFGPGTRLTVL.

The count of this clone is one. The chain carries TRBV7-2 and TRBJ1-2; TRBD1 agrees at 10 bases. J gave up 3 bases and V 4 bases, and 5 bases lay outside the gene matches. This CDR3 is 15 amino acids long. Germline CDR1 reads SGHTA; CDR2 reads FQGNSA. CDR3 bases: TGTGCCAGCAGCTCGGGACAGGGGCTTGACTATGGCTACACCTTC. This codes for CASSSGQGLDYGYTF.

The chain recombines TRBV7-2 with TRBJ1-5; 9 bases align to TRBD1. This CDR3 region has 15 residues. Germline trimming cut 4 bases from V and 4 bases from J; bases unmatched to any gene: 5. Germline assignment: CDR1 SGHTA and CDR2 FQGNSA. The DNA of the CDR3 is TGTGCCAGCAGCTCCGGGACAGGGCGTAATCAGCCCCAGCATTTT. Encoded protein: CASSSGTGRNQPQHF. The complete variable domain, with remaining parts taken from reference TRBV7-2 and TRBJ1-5, reads GAGVSQSPSNKVTEKGKDVELRCDPISGHTALYWYRQSLGQGLEFLIYFQGNSAPDKSGLPSDRFSAERTGGSVSTLTIQRTQQEDSAVYLCASSSGTGRNQPQHFGDGTRLSIL.

This chain joins TRBV7-7 and TRBJ2-7, with 11 bases aligning to TRBD2. Unmatched junction bases numbered 5, after V lost 5 bases and J lost 2 bases. Looked up from germline, CDR1 is SSHAT and CDR2 is FNYEAQ (reference sequence). The length of the CDR3 is 15 residues. The CDR3 nucleotides read TGTGCCAGCAGCCCCCTAGCGGGAGGAACCTACGAGCAGTACTTC. It codes for CASSPLAGGTYEQYF.

The CDR3, as DNA: TGTGCCAGCAGCGTAAGCTCTAACCAAGAGACCCAGTACTTC. It is translated as CASSVSSNQETQYF. The chain recombines TRBV9 with TRBJ2-5; D remains ambiguous. Germline CDR1 is SGDLS and CDR2 is YYNGEE. V was cut by 1 base and J by 0 bases, with 7 bases left in between. CDR3 length equals 14 residues.

This sequence joins TRBV7-2 and TRBJ2-2; possibly TRBD1 for D (6 bases). CDR3 length: 15 residues. Looked up from germline, CDR1 is SGHTA and CDR2 is FQGNSA. Deletions cut 0 bases from V and 4 bases from J, with 9 bases between. The CDR3 sequence: CASSLARGVTGELFF. CDR3 DNA: TGTGCCAGCAGCTTAGCCAGGGGAGTCACCGGGGAGCTGTTTTTT.

The rearrangement uses TRBV9 and TRBJ2-7, with TRBD2 matching 15 bases. The V gene end was trimmed by 3 bases and the J gene end by 4 bases; junction bases not matched to a gene: 5. The germline V gene encodes CDR1 SGDLS and CDR2 YYNGEE. The length of the CDR3 is 16 residues. The CDR3 bases are TGTGCCAGCAGCGCGGGACTAGCGGGAGGATTATACGAGCAGTACTTC. Its translation: CASSAGLAGGLYEQYF.

The CDR3 sequence is CASKWASGPSYNEQFF. The DNA of the CDR3 is TGTGCCAGTAAATGGGCTAGCGGTCCGAGCTACAATGAGCAGTTCTTC. The rearrangement joins TRBV19 to TRBJ2-1; 7 bases map to TRBD2. Trimming at V came to 7 bases and at J to 3 bases, leaving 12 bases not matched to a gene. Germline CDR1 LNHDA, CDR2 SQIVND (reference sequence). This CDR3 has 16 residues.

This rearrangement joins TRBV2 to TRBJ1-2; 7 nucleotides line up with TRBD1. Germline V lookup: CDR1 SNHLY, CDR2 FYNNEI. The CDR3 consists of 13 residues. V lost 7 bases to trimming and J lost 10 bases; unmatched junction nucleotides: 12. The CDR3 DNA follows: TGTGCCAGCACGGTCGAAACAGGGGAGGTCTACACCTTC. Translated, it gives CASTVETGEVYTF.

The V and J genes are TRBV19 and TRBJ1-5, with 7 bases matching TRBD1. CDR3 length equals 18 residues. The V gene end was trimmed by 3 bases and the J gene end by 2 bases; junction bases not matched to a gene: 13. CDR1 is LNHDA and CDR2 is SQIVND in the germline V gene (reference sequence). The CDR3 loop reads CASSMGRLNRGGNQPQHF. In nucleotides, the CDR3 is TGTGCCAGTAGTATGGGGCGGTTAAACAGGGGAGGCAATCAGCCCCAGCATTTT.

The chain is built from TRBV6-2 or TRBV6-3 and TRBJ2-2; D possibly corresponds to TRBD1 (6 bases). The V gene lost 6 bases and the J gene lost 5 bases, with 25 bases spanning the gap. Germline-derived CDR1 and CDR2 are MNHEY and SVGEGT. The CDR3 sequence is 18 residues long. Here the CDR3 DNA reads TGTGCCAGCAGCCAGAAAGGGGGATCCCACCTTCTTACCGGGGAGCTGTTTTTT. Its translation is CASSQKGGSHLLTGELFF.

This clone was recorded once. This chain connects TRBV5-1 to TRBJ2-3, with 16 bases fitting TRBD2. Germline lookup yields CDR1 SGHRS and CDR2 YFSETQ. The V and J ends lost 4 bases and 3 bases, in that order; junction bases with no gene match: 5. The CDR3 contains 17 residues. This chain's CDR3 is CASSIGTSGRGTDTQYF. The CDR3 region has the DNA TGCGCCAGCAGCATCGGGACTAGCGGGAGGGGGACAGATACGCAGTATTTT.

V usage is TRBV7-3 and J usage is TRBJ2-3; 10 bases map to TRBD2. The CDR3 is made up of 16 amino acids. V lost 2 bases, J lost 8 bases, and 10 bases stayed unmatched. Germline V CDR1 and CDR2: SGHTA, FQGTGA. The CDR3 DNA reads TGTGCCAGCAGCTTATCGGAGAGCGGGAGGGCCGGTACGCAGTATTTT. Translated: CASSLSESGRAGTQYF.

This chain connects TRBV11-2 to TRBJ2-7, with D possibly TRBD1 on 6 matching bases. V was clipped by 1 base and J by 6 bases, with 10 bases between them. CDR3 length: 13 amino acids. Per germline, CDR1 SGHAT and CDR2 FQNNGV. The CDR3 DNA reads as TGTGCCAGCAGCTTAGTTCCGGACAGCGAGCAGTACTTC. This translates into CASSLVPDSEQYF.

This sequence joins TRBV5-6 and TRBJ1-2; D may be TRBD1 (5 bases). V dropped 4 bases and J dropped 3 bases, with 25 bases sitting between them. Germline V gene lookup returns CDR1 SGHDT and CDR2 YYEEEE. This CDR3 comprises 18 residues. Here the CDR3 DNA reads TGTGCCAGCAGCCTATCAAACTTAGGGGCGGATAACGACTATGGCTACACCTTC. Encoded protein: CASSLSNLGADNDYGYTF.